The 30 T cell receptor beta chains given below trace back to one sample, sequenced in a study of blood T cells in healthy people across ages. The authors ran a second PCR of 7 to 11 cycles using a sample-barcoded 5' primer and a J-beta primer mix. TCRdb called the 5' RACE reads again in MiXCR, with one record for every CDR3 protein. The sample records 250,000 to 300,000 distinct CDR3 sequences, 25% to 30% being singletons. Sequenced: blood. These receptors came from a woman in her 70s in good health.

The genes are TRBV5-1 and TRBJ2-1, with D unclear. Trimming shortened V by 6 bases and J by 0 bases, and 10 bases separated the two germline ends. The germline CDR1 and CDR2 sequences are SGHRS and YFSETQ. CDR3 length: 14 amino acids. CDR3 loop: CASTWDLSYNEQFF. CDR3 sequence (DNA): TGCGCCAGCACTTGGGATCTCTCCTACAATGAGCAGTTCTTC.

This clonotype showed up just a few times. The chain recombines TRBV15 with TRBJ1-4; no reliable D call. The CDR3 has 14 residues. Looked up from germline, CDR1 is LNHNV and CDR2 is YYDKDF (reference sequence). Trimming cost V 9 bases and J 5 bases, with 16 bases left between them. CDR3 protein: CATDESGMNEKLFF. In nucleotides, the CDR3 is TGTGCCACTGACGAATCGGGTATGAATGAAAAACTGTTTTTT.

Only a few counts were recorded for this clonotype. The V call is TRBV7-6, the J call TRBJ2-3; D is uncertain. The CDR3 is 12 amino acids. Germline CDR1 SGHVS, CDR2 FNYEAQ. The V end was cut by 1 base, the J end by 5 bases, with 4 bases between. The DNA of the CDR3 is TGTGCCAGCAGCTTAGTTAAAGATACGCAGTATTTT. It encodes CASSLVKDTQYF.

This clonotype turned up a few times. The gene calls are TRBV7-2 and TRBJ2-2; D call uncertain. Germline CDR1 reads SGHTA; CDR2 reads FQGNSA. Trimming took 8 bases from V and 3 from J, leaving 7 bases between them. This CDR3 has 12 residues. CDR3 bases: TGTGCCAGCTCATTGGACACCGGGGAGCTGTTTTTT. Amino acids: CASSLDTGELFF.

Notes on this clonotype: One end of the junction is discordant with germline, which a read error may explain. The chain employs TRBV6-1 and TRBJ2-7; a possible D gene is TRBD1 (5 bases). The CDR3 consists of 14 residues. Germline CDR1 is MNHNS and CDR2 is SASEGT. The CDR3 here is CATGLQTVAYVQYF. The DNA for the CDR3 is TGTGCCACTGGCCTACAGACAGTTGCCTACGTGCAGTACTTC.

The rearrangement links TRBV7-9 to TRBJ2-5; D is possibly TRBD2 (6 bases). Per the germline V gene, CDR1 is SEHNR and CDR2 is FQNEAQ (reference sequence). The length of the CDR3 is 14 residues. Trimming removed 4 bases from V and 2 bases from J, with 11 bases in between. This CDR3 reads CASSSLAYQETQYF. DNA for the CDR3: TGTGCCAGCAGCTCACTAGCTTATCAAGAGACCCAGTACTTC.

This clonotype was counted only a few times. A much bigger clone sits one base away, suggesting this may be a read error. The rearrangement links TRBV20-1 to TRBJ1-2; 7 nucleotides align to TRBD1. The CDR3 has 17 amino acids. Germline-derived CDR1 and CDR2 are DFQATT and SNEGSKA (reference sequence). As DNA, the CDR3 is TGCAGTGCCCGCCCGTTTGGGGGGGACAGTTTAATCTATGACTACACCTTC. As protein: CSARPFGGDSLIYDYTF.

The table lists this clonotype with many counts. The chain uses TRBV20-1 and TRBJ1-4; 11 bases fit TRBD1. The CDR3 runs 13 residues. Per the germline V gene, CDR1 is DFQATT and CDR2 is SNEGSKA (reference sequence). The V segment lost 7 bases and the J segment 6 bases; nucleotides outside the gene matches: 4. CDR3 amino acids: CSVPGQGDEKLFF. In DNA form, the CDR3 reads TGCAGTGTTCCGGGACAGGGGGATGAAAAACTGTTTTTT.

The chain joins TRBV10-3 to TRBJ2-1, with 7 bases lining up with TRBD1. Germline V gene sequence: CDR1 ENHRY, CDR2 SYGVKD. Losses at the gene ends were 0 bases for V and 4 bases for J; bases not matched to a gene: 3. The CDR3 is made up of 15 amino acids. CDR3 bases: TGTGCCATCAGTGAGTCGGGACAGTTATACAATGAGCAGTTCTTC. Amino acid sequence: CAISESGQLYNEQFF.

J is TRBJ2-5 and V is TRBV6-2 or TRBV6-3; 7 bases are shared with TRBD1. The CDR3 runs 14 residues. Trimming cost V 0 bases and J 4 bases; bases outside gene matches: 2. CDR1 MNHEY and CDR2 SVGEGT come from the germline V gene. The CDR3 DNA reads TGTGCCAGCAGTTACTCAGGGGGCGGAGAGACCCAGTACTTC. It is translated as CASSYSGGGETQYF.

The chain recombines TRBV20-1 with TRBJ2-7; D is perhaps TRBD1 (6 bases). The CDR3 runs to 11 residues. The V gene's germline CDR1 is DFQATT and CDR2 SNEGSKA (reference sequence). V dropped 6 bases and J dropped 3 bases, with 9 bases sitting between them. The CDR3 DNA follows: TGCAGTGCGTACAGGGACTACGAGCAGTACTTC. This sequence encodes CSAYRDYEQYF.

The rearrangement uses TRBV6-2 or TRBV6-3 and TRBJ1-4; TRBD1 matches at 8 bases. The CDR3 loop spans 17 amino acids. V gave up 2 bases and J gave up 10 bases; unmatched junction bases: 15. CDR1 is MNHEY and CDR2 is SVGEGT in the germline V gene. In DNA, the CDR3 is TGTGCCAGCAGTTACCGGCCCTCCGGGACAGGTCATGGAAAACTGTTTTTT. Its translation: CASSYRPSGTGHGKLFF.

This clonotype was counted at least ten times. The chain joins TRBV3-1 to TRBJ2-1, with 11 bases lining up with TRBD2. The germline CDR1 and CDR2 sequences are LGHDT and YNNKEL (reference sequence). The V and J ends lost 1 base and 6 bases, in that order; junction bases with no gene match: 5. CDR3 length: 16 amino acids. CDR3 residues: CASSQGGLAGPNEQFF. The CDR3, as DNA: TGTGCCAGCAGCCAAGGAGGACTAGCGGGTCCCAATGAGCAGTTCTTC.

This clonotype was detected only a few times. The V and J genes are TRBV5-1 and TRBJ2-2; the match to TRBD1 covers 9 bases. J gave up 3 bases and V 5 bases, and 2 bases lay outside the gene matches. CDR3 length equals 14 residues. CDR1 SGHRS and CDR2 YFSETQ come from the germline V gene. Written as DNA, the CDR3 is TGCGCCAGCAGACAGGGGGCGTACACCGGGGAGCTGTTTTTT. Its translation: CASRQGAYTGELFF.

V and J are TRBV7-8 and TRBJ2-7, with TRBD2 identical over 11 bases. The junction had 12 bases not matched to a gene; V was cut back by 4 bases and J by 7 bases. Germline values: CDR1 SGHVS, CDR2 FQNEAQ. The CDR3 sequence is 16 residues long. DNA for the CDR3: TGTGCCAGCAGCTGGGAAGGTAGCGGGAGGGCGGGGGAGCAGTACTTC. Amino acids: CASSWEGSGRAGEQYF.

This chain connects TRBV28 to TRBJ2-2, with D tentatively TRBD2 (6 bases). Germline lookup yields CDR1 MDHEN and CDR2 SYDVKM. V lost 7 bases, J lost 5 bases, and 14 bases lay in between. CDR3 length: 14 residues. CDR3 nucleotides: TGTGCCAGCACCCGGGGGACGGCGACCGGGGAGCTGTTTTTT. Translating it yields CASTRGTATGELFF.

The CDR3 region is CASKWTVQETQYF. For the CDR3, the DNA is TGTGCCAGCAAATGGACAGTTCAAGAGACCCAGTACTTC. The chain employs TRBV7-9 and TRBJ2-5; weak D call: TRBD1 (6 bases). The V gene's germline CDR1 is SEHNR and CDR2 FQNEAQ (reference sequence). Deletions cut 7 bases from V and 2 bases from J, with 11 bases between. The CDR3 loop spans 13 amino acids.

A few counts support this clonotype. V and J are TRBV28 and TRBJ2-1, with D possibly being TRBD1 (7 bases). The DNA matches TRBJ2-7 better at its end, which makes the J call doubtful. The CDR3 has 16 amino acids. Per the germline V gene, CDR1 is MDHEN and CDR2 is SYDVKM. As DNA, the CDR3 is TGTGCCAGCACCTCTAGAGGAGGGGCAGGGGGCTACGAGCAGTACTTC. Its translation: CASTSRGGAGGYEQYF.

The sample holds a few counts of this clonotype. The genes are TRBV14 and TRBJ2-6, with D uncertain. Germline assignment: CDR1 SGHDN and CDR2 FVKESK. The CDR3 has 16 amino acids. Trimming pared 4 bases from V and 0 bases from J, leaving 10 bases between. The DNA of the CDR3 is TGTGCCAGCAGCCTTGGGCCAAACTCTGGGGCCAACGTCCTGACTTTC. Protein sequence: CASSLGPNSGANVLTF.

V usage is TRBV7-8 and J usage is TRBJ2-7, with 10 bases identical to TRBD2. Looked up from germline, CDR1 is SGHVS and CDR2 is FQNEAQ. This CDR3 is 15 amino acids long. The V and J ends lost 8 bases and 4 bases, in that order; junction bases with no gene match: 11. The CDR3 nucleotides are TGTGCCAGCCGCACTAGCGGGAACTCTTGGTACGAGCAGTACTTC. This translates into CASRTSGNSWYEQYF.

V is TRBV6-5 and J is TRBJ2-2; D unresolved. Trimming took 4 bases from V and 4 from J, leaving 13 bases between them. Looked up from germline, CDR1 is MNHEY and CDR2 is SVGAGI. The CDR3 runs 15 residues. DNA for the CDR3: TGTGCCAGCAGTTCTCTGACACCGACCACCGGGGAGCTGTTTTTT. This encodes CASSSLTPTTGELFF.

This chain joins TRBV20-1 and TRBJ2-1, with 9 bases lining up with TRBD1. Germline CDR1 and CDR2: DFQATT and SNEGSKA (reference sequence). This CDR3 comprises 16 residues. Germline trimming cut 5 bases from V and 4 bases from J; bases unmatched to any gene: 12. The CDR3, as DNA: TGCAGTGCTCGGGCACAGGGGGCAATGTCTTACAATGAGCAGTTCTTC. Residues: CSARAQGAMSYNEQFF.

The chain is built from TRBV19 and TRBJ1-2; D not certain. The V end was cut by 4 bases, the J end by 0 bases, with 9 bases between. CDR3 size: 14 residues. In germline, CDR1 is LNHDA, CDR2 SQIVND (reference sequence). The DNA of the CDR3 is TGTGCCAGTAGTACTACGGTAGCTAACTATGGCTACACCTTC. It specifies CASSTTVANYGYTF.

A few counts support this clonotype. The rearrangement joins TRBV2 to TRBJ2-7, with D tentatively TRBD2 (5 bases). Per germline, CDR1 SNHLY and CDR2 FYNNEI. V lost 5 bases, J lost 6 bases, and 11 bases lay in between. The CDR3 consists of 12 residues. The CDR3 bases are TGTGCCAGCAGTAAGACTAACGGCGAGCAGTACTTC. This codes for CASSKTNGEQYF. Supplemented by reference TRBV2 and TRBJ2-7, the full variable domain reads EPEVTQTPSHQVTQMGQEVILRCVPISNHLYFYWYRQILGQKVEFLVSFYNNEISEKSEIFDDQFSVERPDGSNFTLKIRSTKLEDSAMYFCASSKTNGEQYFGPGTRLTVT.

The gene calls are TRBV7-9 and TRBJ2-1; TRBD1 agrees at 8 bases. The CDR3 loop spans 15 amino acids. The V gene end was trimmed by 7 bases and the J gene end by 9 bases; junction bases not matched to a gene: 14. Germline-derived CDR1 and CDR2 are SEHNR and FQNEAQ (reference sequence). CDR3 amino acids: CASTVPQGALAEQFF. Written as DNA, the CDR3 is TGTGCCAGCACCGTCCCCCAGGGGGCGCTTGCTGAGCAGTTCTTC.

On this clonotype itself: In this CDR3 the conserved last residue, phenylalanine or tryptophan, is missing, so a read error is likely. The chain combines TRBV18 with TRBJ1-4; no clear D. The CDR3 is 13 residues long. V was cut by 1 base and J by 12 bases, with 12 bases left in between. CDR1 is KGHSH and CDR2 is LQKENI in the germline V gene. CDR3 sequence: CASSPLTREELFS. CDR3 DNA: TGTGCCAGCTCACCACTTACGCGAGAAGAACTGTTTTCT.

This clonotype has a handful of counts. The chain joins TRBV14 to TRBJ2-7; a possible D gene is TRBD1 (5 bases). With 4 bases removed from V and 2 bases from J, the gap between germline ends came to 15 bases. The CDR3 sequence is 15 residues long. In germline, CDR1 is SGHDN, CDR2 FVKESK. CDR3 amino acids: CASSPRLGATYEQYF. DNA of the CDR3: TGTGCCAGCAGCCCGCGATTAGGGGCAACCTACGAGCAGTACTTC.

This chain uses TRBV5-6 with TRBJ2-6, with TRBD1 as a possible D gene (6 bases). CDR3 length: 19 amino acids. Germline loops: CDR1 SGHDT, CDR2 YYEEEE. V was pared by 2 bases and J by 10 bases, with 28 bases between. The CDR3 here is CASSFISVDSHPGSNVLTF. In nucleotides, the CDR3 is TGTGCCAGCAGCTTCATTAGCGTGGACAGCCACCCTGGGTCGAACGTCCTGACTTTC.

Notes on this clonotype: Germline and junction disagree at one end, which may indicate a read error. CDR3 sequence reads: CNARDWTGASYEQYF. The DNA for the CDR3 is TGCAATGCTAGAGACTGGACAGGCGCTTCCTACGAGCAGTACTTC. The chain is built from TRBV20-1 and TRBJ2-7; TRBD1 matches 7 bases. CDR3 length: 15 amino acids. Germline V gene data show CDR1 as DFQATT and CDR2 as SNEGSKA (reference sequence).

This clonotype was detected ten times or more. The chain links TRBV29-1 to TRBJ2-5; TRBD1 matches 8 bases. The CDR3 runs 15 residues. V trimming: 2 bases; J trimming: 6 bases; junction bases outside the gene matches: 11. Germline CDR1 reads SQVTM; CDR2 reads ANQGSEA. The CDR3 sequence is CSVERTGTGIKTQYF. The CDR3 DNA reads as TGCAGCGTTGAACGTACCGGGACAGGCATAAAGACCCAGTACTTC.